The rows below give T cell receptor beta chains drawn from one sample of a study of T cell repertoires in cytomegalovirus infection. TCRdb reanalysed the reads using MiXCR and keeps one entry per CDR3 protein. Among 380,000 or so distinct CDR3 sequences, approximately 35% were seen once, and the ten largest hold less than 15%. These receptors have no known antigen. Sequences were derived from cultured PBMCs, sampled from culture after CMV antigen stimulation. Receptors were obtained from a human donor in good health (CMV status not recorded). Some clones in this sample may be carry-over from other donors' samples. Each CDR3 is given with its conserved first and last residue. The order of the fields is D gene, clone size, V gene, J gene, CDR3 DNA, CDR3 protein. The D gene is left open where the match is weak. Only part of the rows carry a size: once, few, many, or a class if the clone is expanded.

TRBD1	once	TRBV7-9	TRBJ1-1	TGTGCCAGCAGCTTGGGGACAGGGTGGATAGGCACTGAAGCTTTCTTT	CASSLGTGWIGTEAFF
-	once	TRBV29-1	TRBJ2-1	TGCAGCGTTGCCCCCCGACTCTCCTACAATGAGCAGTTCTTC	CSVAPRLSYNEQFF
TRBD1	-	TRBV4-1	TRBJ1-4	TGCGCCAGCAGCCAAGGAGGACAGGGGGGGGAAAAACTGTTTTTT	CASSQGGQGGEKLFF
TRBD2	-	TRBV5-1	TRBJ2-7	TGCGCCAGCAGCTTGGAGACTAGCGGGAGCCCCAGCTCCTACGAGCAGTACTTC	CASSLETSGSPSSYEQYF
TRBD2	-	TRBV28	TRBJ2-3	TGTGCCAGCATCCCAGACGATCTGACTAGCGGGAGTTCGGGCACTTCAGATACGCAGTATTTT	CASIPDDLTSGSSGTSDTQYF
TRBD1	-	TRBV5-4	TRBJ1-2	TGTGCCAGCAGCACCCACAGGGGCCCTTCTAACTATGGCTACACCTTC	CASSTHRGPSNYGYTF
-	few	TRBV7-2	TRBJ2-2	TGTGCCAGCAGCTTTGGGACCGACGTCACCGGGGAGCTGTTTTTT	CASSFGTDVTGELFF
TRBD2	-	TRBV27	TRBJ2-3	TGTGCCAGCAGTTTCGGTCTAGCGGTCACAGATACGCAGTATTTT	CASSFGLAVTDTQYF
-	-	TRBV6-8	TRBJ1-6	TGTGCCAGCAGCCAGACCGGGCTAGATTCACCCCTCCACTTT	CASSQTGLDSPLHF
TRBD2	many	TRBV7-6	TRBJ2-7	TGTGCCAGCAGCGACCCGGGAGGTCTCGGCGAGCAGTACTTC	CASSDPGGLGEQYF
TRBD1	few	TRBV20-1	TRBJ1-2	TGCAGTGCTGCTCGACAGGGCAGCTATGGCTACACCTTC	CSAARQGSYGYTF
TRBD2	few	TRBV4-1	TRBJ2-3	TGCGCCAGCAGCCAAGGAGCGGGAGGTAGCACAGATACGCAGTATTTT	CASSQGAGGSTDTQYF
TRBD1	many	TRBV7-2	TRBJ2-5	TGTGCCAGCAGCCCCCGGGACAGGGGCCAAGAGACCCAGTACTTC	CASSPRDRGQETQYF
TRBD2	few	TRBV7-9	TRBJ2-3	TGTGCCAGCGGAGCGGGGCGTGCAGATACGCAGTATTTT	CASGAGRADTQYF
TRBD1	few	TRBV10-3	TRBJ2-3	TGTGCCATCAGTGAGTGGGGACAGGGAGCAGATACGCAGTATTTT	CAISEWGQGADTQYF